These T cell receptor beta chains were read from a single sample in a study of shared clonotypes between healthy human individuals. Method: immunoSEQ multiplex PCR; TCRdb's copy keeps in-frame clones and lacks some. This table has 2 million to 2.5 million clones, 93% appearing once. Sequencing was performed on naive CD4+ T cells from PBMCs. These receptors were obtained from a man between 18 and 29 years old in good health. Some clones in this sample may be carry-over from other donors' samples. The CDR3 runs from the conserved cysteine through the conserved F or W. D genes are given only for firm matches. The size entry is marked missing in some rows and otherwise reads once, few, many or a size class.

clone_size | j_call | v_call | d_call | cdr3_nt | cdr3_aa
few | TRBJ1-1 | TRBV6-6 | TRBD1 | TGTGCCAGCAGCTATTCCCGACAGGGACCTCGTGAAGCTTTCTTT | CASSYSRQGPREAFF
NA | TRBJ1-5 | TRBV5-8 | NA | TGTGCCAGCAGCTTCCTTTGGAGCAATCAGCCCCAGCATTTT | CASSFLWSNQPQHF
NA | TRBJ1-2 | TRBV5-6 | NA | TGTGCCAGCAGCTTGTTCGGACTGATTAACTATGGCTACACCTTC | CASSLFGLINYGYTF
NA | TRBJ2-7 | TRBV5-1 | TRBD2 | TGCGCCAGCAGCTTGACGGGGGGAGCCTCCTACGAGCAGTACTTC | CASSLTGGASYEQYF
NA | TRBJ2-7 | TRBV4-2 | TRBD2 | TGTGCCAGCAGCCCAGCCTGGGGACTAGCGGGAGAGATCTACGAGCAGTACTTC | CASSPAWGLAGEIYEQYF
NA | TRBJ1-3 | TRBV4-3 | NA | TGCGCCAGCAGCCAAGTGACGGGAAACACCATATATTTT | CASSQVTGNTIYF
NA | TRBJ2-3 | TRBV11-3 | NA | TGTGCCAGCAGCTTAAACGTTAAGGATACGCAGTATTTT | CASSLNVKDTQYF
NA | TRBJ1-1 | TRBV5-1 | TRBD1 | TGCGCCAGCAGCCCCTACCCACAGGGGGCGGGGAACACTGAAGCTTTCTTT | CASSPYPQGAGNTEAFF
NA | TRBJ2-6 | TRBV7-8 | NA | TGTGCCAGCAGCTTAGTGTTTGGGGCCAACGTCCTGACTTTC | CASSLVFGANVLTF
NA | TRBJ1-1 | TRBV5-5 | NA | TGTGCCAGCAGCCCCCAAGTAGCCAGAGCGAACACTGAAGCTTTCTTT | CASSPQVARANTEAFF
NA | TRBJ1-2 | TRBV28 | NA | TGTGCCAGCGGGGTCAGGGGAGTTTATGGCTACACCTTC | CASGVRGVYGYTF
NA | TRBJ2-1 | TRBV7-2 | NA | TGTGCCAGCAGCTCGCAATACAGGGATGAGCAGTTCTTC | CASSSQYRDEQFF
NA | TRBJ2-5 | TRBV11-2 | NA | TGTGCCAGCAGCTTATCGCGGGAAGGGTTGCGTGAGACCCAGTACTTC | CASSLSREGLRETQYF
NA | TRBJ2-2 | TRBV28 | NA | TGTGCCAGCAGTTTAGCCAGCCTCGACACCGGGGAGCTGTTTTTT | CASSLASLDTGELFF
NA | TRBJ2-7 | TRBV19 | NA | TGTGCCAGTACCCCGGGACGGGACACCTACTACGAGCAGTACTTC | CASTPGRDTYYEQYF
NA | TRBJ1-1 | TRBV28 | NA | TGTGCCAGCAGCATACGGGGGGGGATCACTGAAGCTTTCTTT | CASSIRGGITEAFF
NA | TRBJ2-3 | TRBV6-6 | TRBD2 | TGTGCCAGCACTCGGACTAGCGGGAGTTCCGCAGATACGCAGTATTTT | CASTRTSGSSADTQYF
NA | TRBJ2-7 | TRBV5-4 | TRBD1 | TGTGCCAGCAGTATGACCCGGGACAGGGGACACGAGCAGTACTTC | CASSMTRDRGHEQYF
NA | TRBJ1-1 | TRBV7-3 | NA | TGTGCCAGCAGCTTAGAGACAGCTATGGCCACTGAAGCTTTCTTT | CASSLETAMATEAFF
NA | TRBJ2-7 | TRBV2 | NA | TGTGCCAGCACCCGGTCGAATGCTTACGAGCAGTACTTC | CASTRSNAYEQYF
NA | TRBJ2-2 | TRBV7-6 | NA | TGTGCCAGCACCTTAAGGACGCGGCAGGCGACGAACACCGGGGAGCTGTTTTTT | CASTLRTRQATNTGELFF
NA | TRBJ1-4 | TRBV9 | NA | TGTGCCAGCAGCGTAGGGTTGGGTCTACTTAATGAAAAACTGTTTTTT | CASSVGLGLLNEKLFF
NA | TRBJ1-1 | TRBV5-1 | NA | TGCGCCAGCAGCTTGGTAGTCCAAAACACTGAAGCTTTCTTT | CASSLVVQNTEAFF
NA | TRBJ2-7 | TRBV28 | NA | TGTGCCAGCAGCAAAAAAAGACAGTTGGGGGCCTACGAGCAGTACTTC | CASSKKRQLGAYEQYF
NA | TRBJ2-6 | TRBV7-3 | TRBD2 | TGTGCCGGCAGGGCGGGAGCTGGGGCCAACGTCCTGACTTTC | CAGRAGAGANVLTF
NA | TRBJ2-2 | TRBV7-9 | NA | TGTGCCAGCAGCTTAGGTCAGGCCGACACCGGGGAGCTGTTTTTT | CASSLGQADTGELFF
NA | TRBJ1-2 | TRBV7-2 | NA | TGTGCCAGCAGCTTTGGCTATGGCTACACCTTC | CASSFGYGYTF
NA | TRBJ1-2 | TRBV9 | NA | TGTGCCAGCAGCGTCGGCCCCCGGACGGCTAACTATGGCTACACCTTC | CASSVGPRTANYGYTF
NA | TRBJ2-7 | TRBV11-2 | NA | TGTGCCAGCAGCTTAGATCTTAGTCTAGGAACCTACGAGCAGTACTTC | CASSLDLSLGTYEQYF
NA | TRBJ1-1 | TRBV28 | NA | TGTGCCAGCAGCCCACCCTTGCGCACTGAAGCTTTCTTT | CASSPPLRTEAFF
once | TRBJ2-3 | TRBV5-1 | NA | TGCGCCAGCAGCTTGGCCGTAGCAGAAAGCACAGATACGCAGTATTTT | CASSLAVAESTDTQYF
once | TRBJ2-5 | TRBV2 | NA | TGTGCCAGCAGTGATAGGGGGGCCGGGCAAGAGACCCAGTACTTC | CASSDRGAGQETQYF
NA | TRBJ1-1 | TRBV9 | NA | TGTGCCAGCAGCCTCCTGACGGACAGCCCTGAAGCTTTCTTT | CASSLLTDSPEAFF
once | TRBJ2-7 | TRBV13 | NA | TGTGCCAGCAGCACATTTTGGGACCCCCACGAGCAGTACTTC | CASSTFWDPHEQYF
once | TRBJ1-1 | TRBV5-4 | NA | TGTGCCAGCAGCTTAAAGGGCCCCAACACTGAAGCTTTCTTT | CASSLKGPNTEAFF
NA | TRBJ2-1 | TRBV30 | NA | TGTGCCTGGGCCCCCAGCGGGCTATACAATGAGCAGTTCTTC | CAWAPSGLYNEQFF
NA | TRBJ2-1 | TRBV28 | TRBD1 | TGTGCCAGCAGTTTAGGGGACAGGGGTTACAATGAGCAGTTCTTC | CASSLGDRGYNEQFF
once | TRBJ2-3 | TRBV5-1 | TRBD2 | TGCGCCAGCAGCCCCTCTAGCGGGAGAGGAGGGGATACGCAGTATTTT | CASSPSSGRGGDTQYF
NA | TRBJ2-3 | TRBV28 | NA | TGTGCCAGCAGTTCGCCCCCCGTTAATACGCAGTATTTT | CASSSPPVNTQYF
once | TRBJ1-1 | TRBV7-9 | NA | TGTGCCAGCCAGGGGTGGGAATGGAACACTGAAGCTTTCTTT | CASQGWEWNTEAFF